This TCR beta chain derives from a study of blood T cell repertoires in COVID-19. The table lists this clone with a count of one. Other DNA sequences in the same sample also yield this CDR3. Germline trimming cut 4 bases from V and 8 bases from J; bases unmatched to any gene: 6. This CDR3 spans 14 amino acids. Per germline, CDR1 SGHRS and CDR2 YFSETQ. TCRdb's copy holds only in-frame clones and misses some; the assay was immunoSEQ multiplex PCR. The data show 200,000 to 250,000 clones, around four fifths seen once. The sequenced sample consisted of peripheral blood. The chain joins TRBV5-1 to TRBJ1-4; 9 bases map to TRBD1. This TCR came from a woman in her 70s with active or convalescent COVID-19. The CDR3 spells CASSPGQGGEKLFF. The CDR3 nucleotides are TGCGCCAGCAGCCCGGGACAGGGAGGAGAAAAACTGTTTTTT.